This T cell receptor beta chain emerged from a study of molecular identifiers for immune sequencing clone quantification. This clonotype was found a few times. Its antigen is unknown. Study outcomes and limitations: Identical TCR molecules can share a barcode, and this sharing could underestimate highly expanded clone sizes.

From germline, CDR1 is SEHNR and CDR2 FQNEAQ (reference sequence). This CDR3 contains 14 residues. V was pared by 4 bases and J by 4 bases, with 4 bases of the junction left unmatched. With listed TCR primers and previously described methods, bulk TCR libraries were prepared. Via MiXCR, TCRdb re-called the PCR reads, giving one row per CDR3 protein. The table lists about 630,000 distinct CDR3 sequences, roughly 23% of them singletons. The rearrangement uses TRBV7-9 and TRBJ1-2; 9 positions agree with TRBD1. Sequencing was carried out using naive CD8+ T cells from blood, with Jurkat cell RNA spiked in. Subset denoted: FACS-sorted CD8+CD4-CCR7+CD45RA+ naive T cells. This sequence was found in a human donor in good health. Some libraries in this study had Jurkat cell RNA spiked in. CDR3 residues: CASSSTGGGYGYTF. CDR3 in DNA: TGTGCCAGCAGCTCCACAGGGGGCGGCTATGGCTACACCTTC.